The present T cell receptor beta chain was sequenced within a study of sequential checkpoint blockade in melanoma. V lost 1 base to trimming and J lost 7 bases, with 14 bases between them. The germline V gene has CDR1 SNHLY and CDR2 FYNNEI. The CDR3 consists of 15 residues. Sequencing used immunoSEQ multiplex PCR; TCRdb keeps in-frame clones, though not all of them. The sample includes fewer than 20,000 clones, around 82% of them seen just once. Treatment noted: randomized to nivolumab then ipilimumab (arm A) or the reverse (arm B). The J gene is TRBJ1-5, the V gene TRBV2, with a tentative D call TRBD1 (5 bases). The clonotype originates from a human donor with melanoma. This specimen consisted of CD8+ T cells sorted from blood (inferred from file names), obtained from a patient given nivolumab and ipilimumab in sequence. The CDR3 bases are TGTGCCAGCAGTGAAGAGGCAGGGTCCGCGCAGCCCCAGCATTTT. Its protein is CASSEEAGSAQPQHF.